Listed here are 6 T cell receptor beta chains from one sample, sequenced in a study of beta chain features in type 1 diabetes. Every isolated RNA sample was fully reverse transcribed, so sequencing captured expressed TCRB transcripts. Assay: immunoSEQ multiplex PCR; the TCRdb copy retains only in-frame clones and omits some. The sample has 250,000 to 400,000 clones, 14% seen once. Material: central memory CD4+ T cells from blood. The receptor source for this set is a man aged 25-40 years in good health.

The rearrangement joins TRBV2 to TRBJ1-4; 9 bases map to TRBD1. The germline V gene encodes CDR1 SNHLY and CDR2 FYNNEI. V lost 5 bases and J lost 8; bases outside the gene matches: 9. The CDR3 contains 15 residues. In nucleotides, the CDR3 is TGTGCCAGCAGTTACCAGGGACAGGGAGGGGAAAAACTGTTTTTT. Protein: CASSYQGQGGEKLFF.

This clone appeared many times. The chain joins TRBV11-2 to TRBJ2-4; 7 nucleotides agree with TRBD1. Germline values: CDR1 SGHAT, CDR2 FQNNGV. The CDR3 is made up of 16 amino acids. V lost 5 bases and J lost 9; bases outside the gene matches: 16. The CDR3 DNA reads as TGTGCCAGCAGCCCTGTGACAGGGTACGGGTTGGTCATTCAGTACTTC. Protein product: CASSPVTGYGLVIQYF.

This sequence joins TRBV18 and TRBJ2-7; tentative D call: TRBD2 (5 bases). Germline V gene sequence: CDR1 KGHSH, CDR2 LQKENI. The length of the CDR3 is 12 residues. V dropped 6 bases and J dropped 3 bases, with 9 bases sitting between them. The CDR3 nucleotides are TGTGCCAGCTCGCCCGGGGACTACGAGCAGTACTTC. This translates into CASSPGDYEQYF.

Details on this clone: This CDR3 fails to terminate in the conserved phenylalanine or tryptophan, so it likely reflects a read error. No DNA is shown, since the ends of the CDR3 on it are uncertain; the CDR3 is the one TCRdb lists. This chain joins TRBV7-9 and TRBJ2-7; TRBD2 reflects the table's D call only, with no check against the DNA. Termini included, the CDR3 measures 12 amino acids. Germline values: CDR1 SEHNR, CDR2 FQNEAQ (reference sequence). The CDR3 protein is CASSSVSGSMVG.

This clone has only a few counts. The chain links TRBV6-1 to TRBJ1-2; the D gene is possibly TRBD1 (6 bases). This CDR3 is built from 14 residues. Per the germline V gene, CDR1 is MNHNS and CDR2 is SASEGT. Between the trimmed V and J ends, which lost 3 bases and 6 bases, there was a span of 14 bases. CDR3 in DNA: TGTGCCAGCAGTGACCTGGGGGGCTTTAATGGCTACACCTTC. Protein: CASSDLGGFNGYTF.

This clone was seen more than once but under ten times. The chain joins TRBV6-6 to TRBJ2-5; 9 bases are a match to TRBD1. This CDR3 has 14 residues. The J segment lost 5 bases and the V segment lost 6 bases, leaving 7 bases of the junction unmatched. Germline V lookup: CDR1 MNHNY, CDR2 SVGAGI (reference sequence). CDR3: CASSKQGARETQYF. The CDR3 bases are TGTGCCAGCAGCAAACAGGGGGCGAGGGAGACCCAGTACTTC.